This T cell receptor (beta chain) is drawn from a study of blood T cell repertoires in COVID-19. Germline CDR1 SGHTA, CDR2 FQGNSA. The CDR3 is 15 residues long. The ends were cut back, 2 bases at V and 6 bases at J, with 14 bases in the middle. In its sample, this clone was seen once. The data were produced by immunoSEQ multiplex PCR, yet TCRdb's version contains in-frame clones alone and is incomplete. The sample carries about 180,000 clones, about 82% recorded once. Participants had their cohort set by participant-reported clinical history. The TCR comes from a woman in her thirties who had recovered from COVID-19. Sample: PBMCs or T cells enriched from blood (not recorded which). The chain combines TRBV7-2 with TRBJ1-5; D remains ambiguous. CDR3 residues: CASSLWSGLSQPQHF. CDR3 DNA sequence: TGTGCCAGCAGCTTATGGTCGGGATTGTCTCAGCCCCAGCATTTT.